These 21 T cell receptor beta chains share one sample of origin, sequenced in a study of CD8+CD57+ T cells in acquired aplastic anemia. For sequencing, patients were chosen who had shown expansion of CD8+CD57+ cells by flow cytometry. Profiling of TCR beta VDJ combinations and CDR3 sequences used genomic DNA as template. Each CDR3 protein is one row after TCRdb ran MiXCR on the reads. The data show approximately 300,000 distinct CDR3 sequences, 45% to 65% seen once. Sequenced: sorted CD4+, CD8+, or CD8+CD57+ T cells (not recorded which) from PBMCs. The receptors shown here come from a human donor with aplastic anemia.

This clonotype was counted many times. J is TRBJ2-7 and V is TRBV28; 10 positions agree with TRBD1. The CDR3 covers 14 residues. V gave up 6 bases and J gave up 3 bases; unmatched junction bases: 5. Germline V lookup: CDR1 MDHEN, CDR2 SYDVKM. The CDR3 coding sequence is TGTGCCAGCAGGGGGACAGGGGCAAGCTACGAGCAGTACTTC. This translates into CASRGTGASYEQYF.

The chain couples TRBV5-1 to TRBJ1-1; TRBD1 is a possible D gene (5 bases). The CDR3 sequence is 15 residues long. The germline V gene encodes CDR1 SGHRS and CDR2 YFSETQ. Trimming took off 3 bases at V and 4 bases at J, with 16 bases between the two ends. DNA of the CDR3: TGCGCCAGCAGCTCCACGGCAGGGTTGGGCACTGAAGCTTTCTTT. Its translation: CASSSTAGLGTEAFF.

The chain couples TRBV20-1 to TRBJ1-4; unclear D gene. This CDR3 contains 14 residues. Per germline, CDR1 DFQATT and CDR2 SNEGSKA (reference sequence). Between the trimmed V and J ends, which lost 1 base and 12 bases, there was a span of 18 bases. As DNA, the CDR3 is TGCAGTGCTAGAGCTGCGGAGCTCACTGGGGAACTGTTTTTT. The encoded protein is CSARAAELTGELFF.

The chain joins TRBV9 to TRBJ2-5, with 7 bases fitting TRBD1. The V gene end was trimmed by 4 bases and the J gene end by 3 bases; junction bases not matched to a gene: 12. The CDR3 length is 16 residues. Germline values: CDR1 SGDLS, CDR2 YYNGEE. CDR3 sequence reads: CASSPDPGTAKETQYF. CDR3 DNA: TGTGCCAGCAGCCCCGACCCCGGGACAGCCAAAGAGACCCAGTACTTC.

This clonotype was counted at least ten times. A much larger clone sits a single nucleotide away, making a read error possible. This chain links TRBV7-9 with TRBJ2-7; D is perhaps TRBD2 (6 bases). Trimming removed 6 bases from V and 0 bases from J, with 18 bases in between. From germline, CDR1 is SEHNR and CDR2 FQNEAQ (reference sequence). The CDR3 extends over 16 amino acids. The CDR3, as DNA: TGTGCCAGCAGTCTCAACCCTAGCGTCTCCTCCTACGAGCAGTACTTC. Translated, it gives CASSLNPSVSSYEQYF.

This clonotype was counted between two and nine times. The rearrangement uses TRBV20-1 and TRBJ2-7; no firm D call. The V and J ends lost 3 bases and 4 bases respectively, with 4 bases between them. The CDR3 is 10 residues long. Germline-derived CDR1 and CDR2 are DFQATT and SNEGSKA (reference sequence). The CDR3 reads CSARRYEQYF. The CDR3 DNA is TGCAGTGCTAGGAGGTACGAGCAGTACTTC.

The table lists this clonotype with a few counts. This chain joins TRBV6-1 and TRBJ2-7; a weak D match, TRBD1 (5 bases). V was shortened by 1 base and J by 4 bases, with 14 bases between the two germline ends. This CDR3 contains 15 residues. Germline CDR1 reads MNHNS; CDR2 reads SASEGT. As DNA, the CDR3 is TGTGCCAGCAGTGAAGAGTCAGGGATGGGATACGAGCAGTACTTC. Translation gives CASSEESGMGYEQYF.

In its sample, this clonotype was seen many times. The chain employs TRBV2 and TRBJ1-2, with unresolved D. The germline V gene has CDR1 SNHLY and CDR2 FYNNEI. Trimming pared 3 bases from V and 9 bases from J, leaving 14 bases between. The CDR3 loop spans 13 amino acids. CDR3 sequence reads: CASSEVEVGSYTF. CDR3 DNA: TGTGCCAGCAGTGAGGTAGAGGTTGGAAGCTACACCTTC.

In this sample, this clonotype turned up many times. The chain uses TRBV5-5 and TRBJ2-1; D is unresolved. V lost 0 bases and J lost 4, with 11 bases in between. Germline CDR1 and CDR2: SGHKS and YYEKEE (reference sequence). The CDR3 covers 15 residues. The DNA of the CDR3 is TGTGCCAGCAGCTTGGCCGGGTCTACTTACAATGAGCAGTTCTTC. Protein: CASSLAGSTYNEQFF.

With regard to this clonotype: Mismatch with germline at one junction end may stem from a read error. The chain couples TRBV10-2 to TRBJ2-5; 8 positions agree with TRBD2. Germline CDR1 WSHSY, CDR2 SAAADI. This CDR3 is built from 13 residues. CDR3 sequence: CAAGAGAQVTQYF. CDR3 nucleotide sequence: TGCGCCGCAGGAGCGGGGGCACAAGTGACCCAGTACTTC.

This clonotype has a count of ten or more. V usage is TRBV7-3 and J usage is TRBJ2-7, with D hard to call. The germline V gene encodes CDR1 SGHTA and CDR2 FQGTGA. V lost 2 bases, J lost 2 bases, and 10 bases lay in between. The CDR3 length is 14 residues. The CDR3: CASSLSPGTYEQYF. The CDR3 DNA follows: TGTGCCAGCAGCTTATCTCCCGGAACCTACGAGCAGTACTTC.

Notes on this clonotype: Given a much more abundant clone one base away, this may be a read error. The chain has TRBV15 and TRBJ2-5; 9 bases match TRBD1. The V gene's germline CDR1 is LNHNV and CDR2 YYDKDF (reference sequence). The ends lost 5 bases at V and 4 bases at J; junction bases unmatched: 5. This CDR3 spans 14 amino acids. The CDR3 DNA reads TGTGCCACCAGCGGAAACAGGGGGCCAGAGACCCAGTACTTC. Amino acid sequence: CATSGNRGPETQYF.

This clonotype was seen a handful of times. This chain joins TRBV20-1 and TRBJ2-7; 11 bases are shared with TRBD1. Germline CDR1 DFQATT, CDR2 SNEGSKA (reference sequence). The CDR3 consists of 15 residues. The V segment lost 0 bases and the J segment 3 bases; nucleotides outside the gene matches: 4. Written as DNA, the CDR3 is TGCAGTGCTAGAGATCTCGGGACAGGGGGCTACGAGCAGTACTTC. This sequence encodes CSARDLGTGGYEQYF.

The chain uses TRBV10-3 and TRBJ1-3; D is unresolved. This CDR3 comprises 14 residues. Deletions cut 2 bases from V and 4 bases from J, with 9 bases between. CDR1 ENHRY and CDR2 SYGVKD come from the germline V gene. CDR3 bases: TGTGCCATCAGTGAGCGTCAGACGGGAAACACCATATATTTT. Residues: CAISERQTGNTIYF.

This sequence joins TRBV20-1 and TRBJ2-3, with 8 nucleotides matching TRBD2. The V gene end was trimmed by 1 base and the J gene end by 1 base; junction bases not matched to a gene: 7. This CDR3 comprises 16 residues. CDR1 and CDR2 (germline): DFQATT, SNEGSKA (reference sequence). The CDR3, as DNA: TGCAGTGCTAGAGGGGGGAGCGGGGGTGGCACAGATACGCAGTATTTT. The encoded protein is CSARGGSGGGTDTQYF.

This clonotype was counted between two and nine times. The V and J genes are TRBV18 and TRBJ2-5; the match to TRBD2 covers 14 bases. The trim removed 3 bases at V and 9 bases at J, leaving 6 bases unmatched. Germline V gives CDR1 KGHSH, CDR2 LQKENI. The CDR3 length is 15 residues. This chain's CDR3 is CASSPGTSGSWAQYF. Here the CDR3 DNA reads TGTGCCAGCTCACCGGGGACTAGCGGGAGTTGGGCCCAGTACTTC.

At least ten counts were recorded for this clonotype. The CDR3 DNA reads as TGTGCCAGCAGCTTAGAGGGACAGTGGACCGCTTCACCCCTCCACTTT. Amino acids: CASSLEGQWTASPLHF. The chain links TRBV11-1 to TRBJ1-6; 7 positions match TRBD1. Losses at the gene ends were 1 base for V and 9 bases for J; bases not matched to a gene: 9. Per the germline V gene, CDR1 is SGHAT and CDR2 is FQDESV (reference sequence). The CDR3 is made up of 16 amino acids.

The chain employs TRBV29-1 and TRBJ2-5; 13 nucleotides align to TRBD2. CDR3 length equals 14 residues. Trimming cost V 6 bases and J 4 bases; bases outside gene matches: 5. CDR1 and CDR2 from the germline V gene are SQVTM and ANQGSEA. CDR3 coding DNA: TGCAGCGTAATCGGACTAGCGGGGGTAGAGACCCAGTACTTC. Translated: CSVIGLAGVETQYF.

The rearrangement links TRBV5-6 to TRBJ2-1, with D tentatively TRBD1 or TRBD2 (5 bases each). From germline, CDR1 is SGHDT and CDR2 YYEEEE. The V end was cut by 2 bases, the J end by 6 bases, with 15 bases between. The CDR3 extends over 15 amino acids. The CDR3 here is CASSLPGADVNEQFF. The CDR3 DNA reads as TGTGCCAGCAGCTTACCCGGGGCGGATGTCAATGAGCAGTTCTTC.

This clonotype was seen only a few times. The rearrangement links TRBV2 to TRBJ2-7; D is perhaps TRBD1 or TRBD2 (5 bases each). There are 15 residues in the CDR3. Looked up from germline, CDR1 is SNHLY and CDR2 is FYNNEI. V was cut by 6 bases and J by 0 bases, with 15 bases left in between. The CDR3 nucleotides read TGTGCCAGCAGAGCTGGGACGGCCGTCTCCTACGAGCAGTACTTC. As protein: CASRAGTAVSYEQYF.

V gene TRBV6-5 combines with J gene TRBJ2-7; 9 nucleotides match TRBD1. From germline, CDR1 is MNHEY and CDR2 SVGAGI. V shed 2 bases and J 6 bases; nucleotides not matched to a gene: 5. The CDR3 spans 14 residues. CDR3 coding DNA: TGTGCCAGCAGTTACGGACCGACAGGGGGCGAGCAGTACTTC. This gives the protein CASSYGPTGGEQYF.